These T cell receptor beta chains were read from a single sample in a study of human T cells and chemical hapten exposure. One entry per CDR3 protein, called by TCRdb with MiXCR from the RACE reads. The table records 95,000 to 100,000 distinct CDR3 sequences, approximately 13% of them present only once. The input for sequencing was whole blood, taken in connection with sensitization to the hapten diphenylcyclopropenone (DPC). The receptors derive from a woman between 35 and 50 years old with alopecia areata. Some clones in this sample may be carry-over from other donors' samples. The CDR3 runs from the conserved cysteine through the conserved F or W. A D gene is named only where the DNA matches it firmly. For some rows the clone size is stated as once, few or many, or as a class when expanded; others skip it.

J: TRBJ2-7
V: TRBV12-3/TRBV12-4
length: 13
D: -
size: many
CDR3: CASKEAESYEQYF
DNA: TGTGCCAGCAAGGAGGCTGAATCCTACGAGCAGTACTTC

J: TRBJ2-5
V: TRBV6-2/TRBV6-3
length: 13
D: -
size: -
CDR3: CASGTSRGGTQYF
DNA: TGTGCCAGCGGAACTAGTAGGGGAGGGACCCAGTACTTC

J: TRBJ2-2
V: TRBV27
length: 16
D: TRBD2
size: -
CDR3: CASSWGLLLNTGELFF
DNA: TGTGCCAGCAGTTGGGGACTACTTTTGAACACCGGGGAGCTGTTTTTT

J: TRBJ2-3
V: TRBV7-6
length: 16
D: TRBD2
size: -
CDR3: CASSLRSAGGTDTQYF
DNA: TGTGCCAGCAGCTTGCGATCCGCGGGAGGCACAGATACGCAGTATTTT

J: TRBJ2-3
V: TRBV18
length: 15
D: TRBD1
size: -
CDR3: CASSPTDRASNTQYF
DNA: TGTGCCAGCTCACCAACGGACAGGGCCTCAAATACGCAGTATTTT

J: TRBJ2-2
V: TRBV9
length: 14
D: -
size: -
CDR3: CASSVDKNTGELFF
DNA: TGTGCCAGCAGCGTAGACAAGAACACCGGGGAGCTGTTTTTT

J: TRBJ2-7
V: TRBV29-1
length: 14
D: TRBD1
size: few
CDR3: CSVKVGQGTYEQYF
DNA: TGCAGCGTTAAAGTGGGACAGGGGACCTACGAGCAGTACTTC

J: TRBJ2-7
V: TRBV29-1
length: 13
D: TRBD1
size: -
CDR3: CSVSGTADYEQYF
DNA: TGCAGCGTGTCCGGGACAGCCGACTACGAGCAGTACTTC

J: TRBJ1-5
V: TRBV28
length: 12
D: -
size: -
CDR3: CASSLISQPQHF
DNA: TGTGCCAGCAGTTTAATCTCTCAGCCCCAGCATTTT

J: TRBJ1-3
V: TRBV12-3/TRBV12-4
length: 15
D: -
size: few
CDR3: CASRRSSGLGNTIYF
DNA: TGTGCCAGCAGACGATCCTCAGGGCTTGGAAACACCATATATTTT

J: TRBJ1-5
V: TRBV7-9
length: 13
D: -
size: many
CDR3: CASSLSLNQPQHF
DNA: TGTGCCAGCAGCTTAAGCTTGAATCAGCCCCAGCATTTT

J: TRBJ2-3
V: TRBV29-1
length: 14
D: TRBD1
size: many
CDR3: CSVAGTGATDTQYF
DNA: TGCAGCGTGGCCGGGACAGGGGCCACAGATACGCAGTATTTT

J: TRBJ2-7
V: TRBV27
length: 14
D: -
size: few
CDR3: CASSLVSGTYEQYF
DNA: TGTGCCAGCAGTTTGGTAAGCGGTACCTACGAGCAGTACTTC

J: TRBJ2-1
V: TRBV3-1
length: 14
D: -
size: few
CDR3: CASSQVRAPNEQFF
DNA: TGTGCCAGCAGCCAAGTCCGAGCGCCCAATGAGCAGTTCTTC

J: TRBJ2-5
V: TRBV7-8
length: 17
D: TRBD2
size: many
CDR3: CASSPGRARLGEETQYF
DNA: TGTGCCAGCAGCCCCGGGAGGGCCCGGCTTGGGGAAGAGACCCAGTACTTC

J: TRBJ1-5
V: TRBV2
length: 14
D: -
size: many
CDR3: CASSGSYSNQPQHF
DNA: TGTGCCAGCAGTGGAAGTTATAGCAATCAGCCCCAGCATTTT

J: TRBJ2-3
V: TRBV7-2
length: 17
D: TRBD2
size: -
CDR3: CASSLPAGGPPGDTQYF
DNA: TGTGCCAGCAGCCTCCCAGCGGGAGGGCCTCCAGGGGATACGCAGTATTTT

J: TRBJ2-3
V: TRBV7-2
length: 13
D: -
size: -
CDR3: CASSLISTDTQYF
DNA: TGTGCCAGCAGCTTAATTAGTACAGATACGCAGTATTTT